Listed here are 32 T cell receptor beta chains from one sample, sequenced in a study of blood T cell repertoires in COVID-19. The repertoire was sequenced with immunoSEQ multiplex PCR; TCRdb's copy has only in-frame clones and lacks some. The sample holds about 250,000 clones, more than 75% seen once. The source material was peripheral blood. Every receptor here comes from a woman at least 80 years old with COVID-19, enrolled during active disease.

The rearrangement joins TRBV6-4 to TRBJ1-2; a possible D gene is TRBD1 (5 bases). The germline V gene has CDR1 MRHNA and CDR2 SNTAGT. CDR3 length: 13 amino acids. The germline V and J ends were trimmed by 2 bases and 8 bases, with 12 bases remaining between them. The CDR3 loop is CASSDGGLGGYTF. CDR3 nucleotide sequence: TGTGCCAGCAGTGACGGGGGACTGGGAGGCTACACCTTC.

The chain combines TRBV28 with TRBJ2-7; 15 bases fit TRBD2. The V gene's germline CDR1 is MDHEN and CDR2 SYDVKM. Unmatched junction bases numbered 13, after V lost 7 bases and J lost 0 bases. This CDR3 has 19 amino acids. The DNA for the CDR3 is TGTGCCAGCACTCCCACCGGACTAGCGGGGGGGACAAGCTCCTACGAGCAGTACTTC. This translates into CASTPTGLAGGTSSYEQYF.

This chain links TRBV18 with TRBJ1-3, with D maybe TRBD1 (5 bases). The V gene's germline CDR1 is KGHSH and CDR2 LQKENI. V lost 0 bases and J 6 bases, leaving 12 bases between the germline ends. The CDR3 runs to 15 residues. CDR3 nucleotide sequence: TGTGCCAGCTCACCACCGGGAGGAGGGGAAAACACCATATATTTT. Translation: CASSPPGGGENTIYF.

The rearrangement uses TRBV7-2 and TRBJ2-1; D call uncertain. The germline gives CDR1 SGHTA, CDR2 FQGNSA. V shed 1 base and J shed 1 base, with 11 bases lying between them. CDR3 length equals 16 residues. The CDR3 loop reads CASSLVSQLSYNEQFF. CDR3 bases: TGTGCCAGCAGCTTAGTGAGTCAACTGTCCTACAATGAGCAGTTCTTC.

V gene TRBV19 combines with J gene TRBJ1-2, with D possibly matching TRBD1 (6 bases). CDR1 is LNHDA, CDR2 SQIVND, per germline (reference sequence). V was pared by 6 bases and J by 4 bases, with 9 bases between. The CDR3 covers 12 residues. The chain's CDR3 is CASRDSGYGYTF. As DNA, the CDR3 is TGTGCCAGTAGGGACAGTGGCTATGGCTACACCTTC.

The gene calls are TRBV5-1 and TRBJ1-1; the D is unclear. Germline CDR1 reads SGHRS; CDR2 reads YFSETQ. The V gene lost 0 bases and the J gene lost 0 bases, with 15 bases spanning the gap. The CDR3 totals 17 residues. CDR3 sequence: CASSLVVGYGMNTEAFF. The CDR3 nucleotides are TGCGCCAGCAGCTTGGTAGTCGGGTACGGAATGAACACTGAAGCTTTCTTT.

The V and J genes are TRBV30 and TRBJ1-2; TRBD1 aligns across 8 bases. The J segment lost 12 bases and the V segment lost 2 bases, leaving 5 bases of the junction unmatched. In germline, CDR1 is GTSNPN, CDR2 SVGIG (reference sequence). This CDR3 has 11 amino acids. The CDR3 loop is CAWSLRDRHTF. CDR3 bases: TGTGCCTGGAGTCTCCGGGACAGGCACACCTTC. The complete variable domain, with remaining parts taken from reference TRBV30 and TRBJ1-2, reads SQTIHQWPATLVQPVGSPLSLECTVEGTSNPNLYWYRQAAGRGLQLLFYSVGIGQISSEVPQNLSASRPQDRQFILSSKKLLLSDSGFYLCAWSLRDRHTFGSGTRLTVV.

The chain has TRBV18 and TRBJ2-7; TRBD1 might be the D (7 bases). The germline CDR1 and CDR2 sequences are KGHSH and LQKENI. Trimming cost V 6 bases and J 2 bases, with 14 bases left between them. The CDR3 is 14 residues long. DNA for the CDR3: TGTGCCAGCTCGGAGGGCAGGGGGACCTACGAGCAGTACTTC. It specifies CASSEGRGTYEQYF. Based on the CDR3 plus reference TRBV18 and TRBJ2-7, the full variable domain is NAGVMQNPRHLVRRRGQEARLRCSPMKGHSHVYWYRQLPEEGLKFMVYLQKENIIDESGMPKERFSAEFPKEGPSILRIQQVVRGDSAAYFCASSEGRGTYEQYFGPGTRLTVT.

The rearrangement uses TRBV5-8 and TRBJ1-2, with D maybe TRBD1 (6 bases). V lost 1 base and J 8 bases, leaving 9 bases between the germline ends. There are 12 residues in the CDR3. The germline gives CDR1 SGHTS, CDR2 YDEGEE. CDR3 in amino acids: CASSLTGKGYTF. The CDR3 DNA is TGTGCCAGCAGCTTGACAGGGAAGGGCTACACCTTC.

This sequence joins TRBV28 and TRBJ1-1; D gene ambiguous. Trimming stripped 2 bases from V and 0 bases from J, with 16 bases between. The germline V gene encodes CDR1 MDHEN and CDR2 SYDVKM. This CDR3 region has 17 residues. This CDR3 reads CASSLPIAPNLNTEAFF. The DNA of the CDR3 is TGTGCCAGCAGTTTACCAATAGCACCTAACCTGAACACTGAAGCTTTCTTT.

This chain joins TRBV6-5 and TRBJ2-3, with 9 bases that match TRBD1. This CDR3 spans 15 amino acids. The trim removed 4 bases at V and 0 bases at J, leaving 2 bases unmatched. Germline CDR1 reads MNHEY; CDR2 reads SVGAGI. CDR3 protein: CASSLGQGSTDTQYF. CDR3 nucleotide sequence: TGTGCCAGCAGTTTGGGACAGGGAAGCACAGATACGCAGTATTTT.

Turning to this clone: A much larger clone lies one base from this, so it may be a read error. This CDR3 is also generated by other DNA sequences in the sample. The CDR3 coding sequence is TGTGCCAGCAGCTTGGATAGCCAATCCTACGAGCAGTACTTC. It encodes CASSLDSQSYEQYF. The rearrangement uses TRBV5-4 and TRBJ2-7, with unresolved D. Germline V gene lookup returns CDR1 SGHNT and CDR2 YYREEE (reference sequence). V was trimmed by 0 bases and J by 1 base, leaving 8 bases between them. The CDR3 totals 14 residues. The complete variable domain, with remaining parts taken from reference TRBV5-4 and TRBJ2-7, reads ETGVTQSPTHLIKTRGQQVTLRCSSQSGHNTVSWYQQALGQGPQFIFQYYREEENGRGNFPPRFSGLQFPNYSSELNVNALELDDSALYLCASSLDSQSYEQYFGPGTRLTVT.

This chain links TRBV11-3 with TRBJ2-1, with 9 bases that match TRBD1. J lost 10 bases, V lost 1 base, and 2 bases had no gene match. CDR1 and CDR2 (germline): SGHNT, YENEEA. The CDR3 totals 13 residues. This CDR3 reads CASSLGTGVEQFF. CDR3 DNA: TGTGCCAGCAGCTTAGGGACAGGGGTCGAGCAGTTCTTC.

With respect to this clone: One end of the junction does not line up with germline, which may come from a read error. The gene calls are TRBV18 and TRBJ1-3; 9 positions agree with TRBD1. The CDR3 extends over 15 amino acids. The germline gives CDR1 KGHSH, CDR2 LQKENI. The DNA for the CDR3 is TGTGCCAGCTCATCACAGGGGGCCTCTAGAAACACCATATATTTT. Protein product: CASSSQGASRNTIYF.

The DNA for the CDR3 is TGTGCCAGTAGTATAACAGGGGTCCCTCGGCCGTCTGGGGCCAACGTCCTGACTTTC. Protein: CASSITGVPRPSGANVLTF. The chain combines TRBV19 with TRBJ2-6, with 7 bases aligning to TRBD1. The ends lost 2 bases at V and 1 base at J; junction bases unmatched: 11. CDR3 length equals 19 residues. Germline-derived CDR1 and CDR2 are LNHDA and SQIVND (reference sequence).

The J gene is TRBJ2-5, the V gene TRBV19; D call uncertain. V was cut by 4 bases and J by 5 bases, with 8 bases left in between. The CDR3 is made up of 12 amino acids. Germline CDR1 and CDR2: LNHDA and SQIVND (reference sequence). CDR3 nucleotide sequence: TGTGCCAGTAGTACCCGTTCGGAGACCCAGTACTTC. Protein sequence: CASSTRSETQYF.

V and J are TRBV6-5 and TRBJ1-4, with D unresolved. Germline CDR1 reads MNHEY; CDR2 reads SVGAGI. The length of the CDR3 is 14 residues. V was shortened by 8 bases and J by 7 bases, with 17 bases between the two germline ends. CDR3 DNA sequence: TGTGCCAGCGAGACCGGGTCCCGACCTGAAAAACTGTTTTTT. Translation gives CASETGSRPEKLFF.

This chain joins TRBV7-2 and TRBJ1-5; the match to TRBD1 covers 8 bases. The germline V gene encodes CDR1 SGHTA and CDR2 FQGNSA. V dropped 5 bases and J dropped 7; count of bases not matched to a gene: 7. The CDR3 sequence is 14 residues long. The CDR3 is CASSPGQGPQPQHF. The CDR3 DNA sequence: TGTGCCAGCAGCCCAGGACAGGGCCCCCAGCCCCAGCATTTT.

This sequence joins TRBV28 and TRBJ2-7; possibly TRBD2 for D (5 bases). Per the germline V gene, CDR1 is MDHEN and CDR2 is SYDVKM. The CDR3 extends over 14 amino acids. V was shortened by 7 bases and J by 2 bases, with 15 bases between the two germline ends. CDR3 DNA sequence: TGTGCCAGCACTCAAAGAGGGCGGACCTACGAGCAGTACGTC. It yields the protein CASTQRGRTYEQYV.

The CDR3 DNA sequence: TGTGCCAGCAGTTCCCTACTAGCGGACTCCTACAATGAGCAGTTCTTC. It is translated as CASSSLLADSYNEQFF. The J gene is TRBJ2-1, the V gene TRBV28, with 8 bases that match TRBD2. The germline CDR1 and CDR2 sequences are MDHEN and SYDVKM. The CDR3 extends over 16 amino acids. The trim removed 4 bases at V and 0 bases at J, leaving 5 bases unmatched.

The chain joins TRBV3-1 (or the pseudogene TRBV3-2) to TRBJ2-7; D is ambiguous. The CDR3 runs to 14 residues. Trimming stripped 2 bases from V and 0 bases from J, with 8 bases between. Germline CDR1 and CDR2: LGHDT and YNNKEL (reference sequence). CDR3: CASSQSGSSYEQYF. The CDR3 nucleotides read TGTGCCAGCAGCCAATCAGGATCCTCCTACGAGCAGTACTTC.

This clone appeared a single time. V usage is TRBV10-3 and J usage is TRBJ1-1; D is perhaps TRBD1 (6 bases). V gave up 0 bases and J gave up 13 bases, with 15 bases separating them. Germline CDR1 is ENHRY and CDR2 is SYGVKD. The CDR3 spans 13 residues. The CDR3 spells CAISESGGLRIFF. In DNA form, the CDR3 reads TGTGCCATCAGTGAGTCTGGGGGCCTCAGAATTTTCTTT.

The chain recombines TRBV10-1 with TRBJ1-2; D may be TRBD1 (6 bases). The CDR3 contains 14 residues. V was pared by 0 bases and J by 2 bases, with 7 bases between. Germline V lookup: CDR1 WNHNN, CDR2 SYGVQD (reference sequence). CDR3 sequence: CASSESDRNYGYTF. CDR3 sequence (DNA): TGCGCCAGCAGTGAGTCGGACAGAAACTATGGCTACACCTTC.

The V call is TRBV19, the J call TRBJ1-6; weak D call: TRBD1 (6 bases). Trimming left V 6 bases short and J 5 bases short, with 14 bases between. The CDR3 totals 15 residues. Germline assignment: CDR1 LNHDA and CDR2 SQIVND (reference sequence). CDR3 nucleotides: TGTGCCAGTAGCAGAACCGGGACACATAATTCACCCCTCCACTTT. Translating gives CASSRTGTHNSPLHF.

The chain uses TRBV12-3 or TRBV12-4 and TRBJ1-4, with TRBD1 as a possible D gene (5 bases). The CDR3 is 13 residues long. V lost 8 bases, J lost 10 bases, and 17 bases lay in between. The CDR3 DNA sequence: TGTGCCAGCCTTGACAGATCGATAAGAAAACTGTTTTTT. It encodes CASLDRSIRKLFF.

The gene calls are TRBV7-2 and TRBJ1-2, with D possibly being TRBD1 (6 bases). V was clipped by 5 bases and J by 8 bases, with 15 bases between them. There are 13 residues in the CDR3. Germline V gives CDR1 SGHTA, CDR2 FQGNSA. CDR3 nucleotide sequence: TGTGCCAGCAGCCCCCGGACAGTTGGCGGCTACACCTTC. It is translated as CASSPRTVGGYTF.

The CDR3 sequence is CSASPAGMTYNSPLHF. CDR3 coding DNA: TGCAGTGCTAGTCCAGCAGGGATGACCTATAATTCACCCCTCCACTTT. The rearrangement joins TRBV20-1 to TRBJ1-6, with TRBD1 as a possible D gene (5 bases). CDR3 length: 16 residues. Germline assignment: CDR1 DFQATT and CDR2 SNEGSKA (reference sequence). V gave up 3 bases and J gave up 2 bases, with 14 bases separating them.

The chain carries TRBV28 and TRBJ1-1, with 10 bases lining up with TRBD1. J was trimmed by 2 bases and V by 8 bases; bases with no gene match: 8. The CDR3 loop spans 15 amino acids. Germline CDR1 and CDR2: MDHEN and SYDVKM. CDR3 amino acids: CASRTGGNINTEAFF. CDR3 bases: TGTGCCAGCCGGACAGGGGGGAACATCAACACTGAAGCTTTCTTT.

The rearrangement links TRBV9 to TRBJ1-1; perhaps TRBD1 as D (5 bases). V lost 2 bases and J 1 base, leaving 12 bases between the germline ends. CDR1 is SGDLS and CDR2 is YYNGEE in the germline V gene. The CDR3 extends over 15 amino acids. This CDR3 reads CASSVSPGQNTEAFF. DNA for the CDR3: TGTGCCAGCAGCGTCTCCCCCGGACAGAACACTGAAGCTTTCTTT.

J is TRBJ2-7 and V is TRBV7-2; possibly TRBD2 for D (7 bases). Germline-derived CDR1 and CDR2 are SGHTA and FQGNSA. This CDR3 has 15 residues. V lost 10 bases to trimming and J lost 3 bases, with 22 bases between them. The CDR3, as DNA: TGTGCCACCAGGTGGGGGGGCCGTTCATACTACGAGCAGTACTTC. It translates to CATRWGGRSYYEQYF.

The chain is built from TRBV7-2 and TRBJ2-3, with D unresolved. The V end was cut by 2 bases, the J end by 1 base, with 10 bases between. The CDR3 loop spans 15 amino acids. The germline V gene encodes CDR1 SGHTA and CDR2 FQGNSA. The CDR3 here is CASSLPDRGTDTQYF. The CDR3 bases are TGTGCCAGCAGCTTACCCGACCGGGGCACAGATACGCAGTATTTT.

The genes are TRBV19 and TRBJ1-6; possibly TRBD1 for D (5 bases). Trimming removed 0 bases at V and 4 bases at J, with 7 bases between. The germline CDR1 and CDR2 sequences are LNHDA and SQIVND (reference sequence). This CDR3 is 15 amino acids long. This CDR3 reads CASSIEGGYNSPLHF. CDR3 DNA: TGTGCCAGTAGTATAGAGGGGGGTTATAATTCACCCCTCCACTTT.